These T cell receptor beta chains were read from a single sample in a study of cytomegalovirus exposure and HLA in healthy donors. Data came from immunoSEQ multiplex PCR; TCRdb stores just in-frame clones and leaves some out. The sample records about 93,000 clones, 70% to 85% being singletons. The sample was PBMCs. These receptor sequences come from a man aged 50-59 years in good health and CMV-seronegative. Both conserved end residues are part of each CDR3. A D gene is named only where the DNA matches it firmly. Clone size, where shown, is once, few, many, or a class for clones that have expanded.

. | TRBD2 | TRBJ2-1 | TRBV9 | TGTGCCAGCAGCGTAGACCCTAGCGGTGACAATGAGCAGTTCTTC | CASSVDPSGDNEQFF
. | TRBD1 | TRBJ2-3 | TRBV4-3 | TGCGCCAGCAGCCAGGTTTGGGACAGGGAAGGGCTGTCAGATACGCAGTATTTT | CASSQVWDREGLSDTQYF
few | . | TRBJ1-1 | TRBV7-7 | TGTGCTAGCAGCGACAGGATTGGGACTGAAGCTTTCTTT | CASSDRIGTEAFF
once | . | TRBJ2-7 | TRBV5-1 | TGCGCCAGCAAGGGGGAGTACGAGCAGTACTTC | CASKGEYEQYF
. | TRBD1 | TRBJ1-2 | TRBV5-4 | TGTGCCAGCAAAGGGAACCGGGACAGGGGTGGCTACACCTTC | CASKGNRDRGGYTF
. | TRBD1 | TRBJ1-2 | TRBV15 | TGTGCCACCAGCGGGAACAGGGGGGGAGACTATGGCTACACCTTC | CATSGNRGGDYGYTF
once | TRBD2 | TRBJ2-5 | TRBV10-1 | TGCGCCAGCAGTGAGAGCCCACTAGCGAGGCAAGAGACCCAGTACTTC | CASSESPLARQETQYF
. | . | TRBJ1-5 | TRBV28 | TGTGCCAGCAGTTTGGCCAGGTATAGCAATCAGCCCCAGCATTTT | CASSLARYSNQPQHF
. | TRBD1 | TRBJ2-1 | TRBV10-3 | TGTGCCATCAAAGGGACAGGGGGATCCTACAATGAGCAGTTCTTC | CAIKGTGGSYNEQFF
. | TRBD1 | TRBJ2-7 | TRBV5-1 | TGCGCCAGCAAAGGACAGGGCGGGTCCTACGAGCAGTACTTC | CASKGQGGSYEQYF
. | . | TRBJ2-7 | TRBV29-1 | TGCAGCGTTGGTGGGCAGGGCTACGAGCAGTACTTC | CSVGGQGYEQYF
. | TRBD2 | TRBJ2-3 | TRBV27 | TGTGCCAGCAGTGTCCCGGGGACTAGCACTAGCACAGATGCGCAGTATTTT | CASSVPGTSTSTDAQYF
. | TRBD2 | TRBJ2-1 | TRBV2 | TGTGCCAGCAGACAGGGACTAGCGGAAAACAATGAGCAGTTCTTC | CASRQGLAENNEQFF
. | TRBD2 | TRBJ2-3 | TRBV7-3 | TGTGCCAGCAGCTTAGGCGGGAGAGGAACAGATACGCAGTATTTT | CASSLGGRGTDTQYF
few | . | TRBJ1-2 | TRBV29-1 | TGCAGCGCCTCGGGTGGGGAGGGGACTAACTATGGCTACACCTTC | CSASGGEGTNYGYTF
few | . | TRBJ2-1 | TRBV5-1 | TGCGCCAGCAGCTTGGCGGTTGGGCTTGAGCAGTTCTTC | CASSLAVGLEQFF
. | . | TRBJ2-3 | TRBV11-2 | TGTGCCAGCAGCTTTTCCGGGGTCAAGGATACGCAGTATTTT | CASSFSGVKDTQYF
. | TRBD1 | TRBJ1-2 | TRBV28 | TGTGCCAGCAGTTTAATACAGGGGGGGCAGTATGGCTACACCTTC | CASSLIQGGQYGYTF
. | TRBD2 | TRBJ2-3 | TRBV27 | TGTGCCAGCACCCCTCGCGCGGGAGGGCCGGGAGATACGCAGTATTTT | CASTPRAGGPGDTQYF
. | TRBD1 | TRBJ1-2 | TRBV28 | TGTGCCAGCAGTGGGACAGGGACGCCCTATGGCTACACCTTC | CASSGTGTPYGYTF
. | . | TRBJ1-3 | TRBV28 | TGTGCCAGCAGTAGGGAAAGGGGAGGAGGAAACACCATATATTTT | CASSRERGGGNTIYF
few | . | TRBJ2-3 | TRBV5-4 | TGTGCCAGCAGCTCCTCCCGGAAGGGGAGCACAGATACGCAGTATTTT | CASSSSRKGSTDTQYF
. | . | TRBJ2-7 | TRBV6-5 | TGTGCCAGCAGAGGGTCCGGGAACTCCTACGAGCAGTACTTC | CASRGSGNSYEQYF
. | . | TRBJ1-1 | TRBV27 | TGTGCCAGCAGTTTATCCGGGGGGTCCGGGGCTTTCTTT | CASSLSGGSGAFF
. | TRBD2 | TRBJ2-7 | TRBV7-9 | TGTGCCAGCAGCAAAAGGGTTGCGGGAGGGCCGTACGAGCAGTACTTC | CASSKRVAGGPYEQYF
. | TRBD1 | TRBJ2-7 | TRBV19 | TGTGCCAGTAGTGCAACCCCCCGGGACAGGGGCCTTTCCACTGGGCTCTACGAGCAGTACTTC | CASSATPRDRGLSTGLYEQYF
once | TRBD2 | TRBJ2-5 | TRBV28 | TGTGCCAGCAGCGCTTCCGGGACTAGCGGGAGGGGGTACCAAGAGACCCAGTACTTC | CASSASGTSGRGYQETQYF
. | . | TRBJ2-7 | TRBV7-2 | TGTGCCAGCAGCTGGGGTGCGGGAAGCTACGAGCAGTACTTC | CASSWGAGSYEQYF
few | TRBD1 | TRBJ1-3 | TRBV19 | TGTGCCAGTAGTATTTCTGGGACAGTCGGAAACACCATATATTTT | CASSISGTVGNTIYF
. | TRBD2 | TRBJ2-5 | TRBV9 | TGTGCCAGCAGCGTGGGACTAGAAGAGACCCAGTACTTC | CASSVGLEETQYF
few | . | TRBJ2-4 | TRBV28 | TGTGCCAACAAGGGGGCCAAAAACATTCAGTACTTC | CANKGAKNIQYF
. | TRBD1 | TRBJ2-2 | TRBV18 | TGTGCCAGCGGGTCGGGACAGTCGAACACCGGGGAGCTGTTTTTT | CASGSGQSNTGELFF
. | . | TRBJ1-4 | TRBV6-6 | TGTGCCAGCAGTTACATCCAGGGGCAGGAAAAACTGTTTTTT | CASSYIQGQEKLFF
. | . | TRBJ1-1 | TRBV6-5 | TGTGCCACCCTATCAAGGGGGATGAACACTGAAGCTTTCTTT | CATLSRGMNTEAFF
few | TRBD1 | TRBJ2-2 | TRBV19 | TGTGCCAGTAGTACTCTTCAGGGGGCTCAGGGTACCGGGGAGCTGTTTTTT | CASSTLQGAQGTGELFF
. | TRBD1 | TRBJ2-7 | TRBV16 | TGTGCCAGCAGCCTTGGACAGGCGAGCTCCTACGAGCAGTACTTC | CASSLGQASSYEQYF
. | TRBD2 | TRBJ2-7 | TRBV7-8 | TGTGCCAGCAGCCCTAGCGGGAGCTCCTACGAGCAGTACTTC | CASSPSGSSYEQYF
few | . | TRBJ2-7 | TRBV7-2 | TGTGCCAGCAGCTTAGCGTTAAGAGGCGAGCAGTACTTC | CASSLALRGEQYF
. | TRBD2 | TRBJ2-3 | TRBV7-2 | TGTGCCAGCAGCTTAGATGGGACTAGCCTTACAGATACGCAGTATTTT | CASSLDGTSLTDTQYF
. | TRBD2 | TRBJ2-5 | TRBV28 | TGTGCCAGCAGTTTAGGCGGGAGCCGAGAGACCCAGTACTTC | CASSLGGSRETQYF
. | TRBD1 | TRBJ2-7 | TRBV28 | TGTGCCAGCAGTTTAAGCGACAGGGTGGAGCAGTACTTC | CASSLSDRVEQYF
. | . | TRBJ2-1 | TRBV6-5 | TGTGCCAGCAGGTCTCCAGGGGACATCAATGAGCAGTTCTTC | CASRSPGDINEQFF
. | TRBD1 | TRBJ1-5 | TRBV18 | TGTGCCAGCTCACTCGGACAGGGCGGAGATCAGCCCCAGCATTTT | CASSLGQGGDQPQHF
. | . | TRBJ1-3 | TRBV7-6 | TGTGCCAGCAGCTACCTGGGGGGCTCTGGAAACACCATATATTTT | CASSYLGGSGNTIYF
. | . | TRBJ1-2 | TRBV19 | TGTGCCAGTAGTATCCCGCGGGACCTCTATGGCTACACCTTC | CASSIPRDLYGYTF
. | . | TRBJ1-1 | TRBV28 | TGTGCCAGCAGTGCGGGACCGTACGTGACTGAAGCTTTCTTT | CASSAGPYVTEAFF